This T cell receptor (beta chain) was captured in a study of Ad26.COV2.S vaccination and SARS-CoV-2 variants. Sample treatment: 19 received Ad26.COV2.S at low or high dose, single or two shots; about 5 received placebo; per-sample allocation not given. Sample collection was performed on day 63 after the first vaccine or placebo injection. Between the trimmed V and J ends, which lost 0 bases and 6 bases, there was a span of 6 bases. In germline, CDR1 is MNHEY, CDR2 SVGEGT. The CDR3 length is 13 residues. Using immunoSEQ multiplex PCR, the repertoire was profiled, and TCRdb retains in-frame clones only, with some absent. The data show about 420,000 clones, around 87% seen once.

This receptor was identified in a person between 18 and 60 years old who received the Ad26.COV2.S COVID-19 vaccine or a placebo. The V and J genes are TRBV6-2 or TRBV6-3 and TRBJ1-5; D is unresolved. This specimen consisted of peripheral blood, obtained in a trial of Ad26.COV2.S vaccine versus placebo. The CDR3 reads CASSYSLRQPQHF. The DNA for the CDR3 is TGTGCCAGCAGTTACTCGCTTCGTCAGCCCCAGCATTTT.